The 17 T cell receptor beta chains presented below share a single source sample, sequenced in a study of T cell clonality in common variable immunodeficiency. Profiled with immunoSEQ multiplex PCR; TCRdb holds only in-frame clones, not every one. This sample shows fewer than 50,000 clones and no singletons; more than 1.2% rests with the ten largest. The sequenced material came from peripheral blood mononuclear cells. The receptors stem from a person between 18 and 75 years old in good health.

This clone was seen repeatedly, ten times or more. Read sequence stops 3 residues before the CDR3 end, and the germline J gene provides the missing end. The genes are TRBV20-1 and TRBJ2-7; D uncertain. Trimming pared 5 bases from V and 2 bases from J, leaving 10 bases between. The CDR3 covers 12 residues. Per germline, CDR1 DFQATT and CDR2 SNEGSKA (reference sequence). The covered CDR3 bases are TGCAGTGCTCATCCCAATCCCTACGAG. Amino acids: CSAHPNPYE. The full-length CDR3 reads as CSAHPNPYEQYF.

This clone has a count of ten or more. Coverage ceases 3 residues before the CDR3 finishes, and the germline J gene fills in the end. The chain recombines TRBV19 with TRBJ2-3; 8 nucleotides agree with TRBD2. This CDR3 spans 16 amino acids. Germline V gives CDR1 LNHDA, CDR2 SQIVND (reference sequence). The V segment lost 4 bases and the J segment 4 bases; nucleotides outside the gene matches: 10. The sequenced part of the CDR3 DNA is TGTGCCAGTAGTACCTCCGGGAGGGCCGGGGCAGATACG. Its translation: CASSTSGRAGADT. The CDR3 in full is CASSTSGRAGADTQYF.

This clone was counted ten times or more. The CDR3: CASSTRQGARYEQYF. The CDR3 bases that were read are TGTGCCAGTAGTACAAGACAGGGGGCAAGGTACGAG. V gene TRBV19 combines with J gene TRBJ2-7; 10 nucleotides line up with TRBD1. The observed sequence ends 3 residues before the CDR3 terminus, with the missing tail filled in from the germline J gene. Germline CDR1 is LNHDA and CDR2 is SQIVND (reference sequence). J was trimmed by 4 bases and V by 4 bases; bases with no gene match: 7. This CDR3 spans 15 amino acids.

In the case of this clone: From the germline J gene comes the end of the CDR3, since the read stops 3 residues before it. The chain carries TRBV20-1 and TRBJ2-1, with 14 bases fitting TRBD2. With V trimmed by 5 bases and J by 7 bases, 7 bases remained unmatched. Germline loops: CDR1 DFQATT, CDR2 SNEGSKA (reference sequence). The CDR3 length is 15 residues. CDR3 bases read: TGCAGTGCTTTGGGACTAGCGGGAGTCTTGAATGAG. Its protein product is CSALGLAGVLNE. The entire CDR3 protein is CSALGLAGVLNEQFF.

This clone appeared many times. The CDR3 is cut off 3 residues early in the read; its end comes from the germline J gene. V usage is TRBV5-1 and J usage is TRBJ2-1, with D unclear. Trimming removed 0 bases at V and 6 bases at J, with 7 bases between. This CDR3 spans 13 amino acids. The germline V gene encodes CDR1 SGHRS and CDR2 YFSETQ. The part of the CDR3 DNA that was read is TGCGCCAGCAGCTTGGTAGGGTTCAATGAG. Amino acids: CASSLVGFNE. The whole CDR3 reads CASSLVGFNEQFF.

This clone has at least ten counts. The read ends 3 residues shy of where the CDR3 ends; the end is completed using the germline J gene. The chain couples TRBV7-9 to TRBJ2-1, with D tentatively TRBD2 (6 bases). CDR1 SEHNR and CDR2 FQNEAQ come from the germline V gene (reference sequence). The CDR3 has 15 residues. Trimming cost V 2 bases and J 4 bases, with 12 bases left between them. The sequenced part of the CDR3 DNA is TGTGCCAGCAGCTTATTAGCGGAATCTTACAATGAG. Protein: CASSLLAESYNE. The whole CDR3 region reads CASSLLAESYNEQFF.

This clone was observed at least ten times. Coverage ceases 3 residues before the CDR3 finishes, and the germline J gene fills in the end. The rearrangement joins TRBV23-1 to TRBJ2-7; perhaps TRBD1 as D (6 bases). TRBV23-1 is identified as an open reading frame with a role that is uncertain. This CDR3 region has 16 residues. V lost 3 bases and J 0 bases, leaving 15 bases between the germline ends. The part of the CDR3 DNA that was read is TGCGCCAGCAGTCATGTTGGGACACTTTGCTCCTACGAG. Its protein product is CASSHVGTLCSYE. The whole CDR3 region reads CASSHVGTLCSYEQYF.

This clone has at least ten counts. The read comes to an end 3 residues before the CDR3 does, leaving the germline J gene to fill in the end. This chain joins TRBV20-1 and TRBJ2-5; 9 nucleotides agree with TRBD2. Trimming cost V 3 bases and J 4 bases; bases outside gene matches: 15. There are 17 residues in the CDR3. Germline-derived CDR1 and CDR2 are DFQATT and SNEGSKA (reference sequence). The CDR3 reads CSARGGTSGPPGETQYF. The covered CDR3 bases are TGCAGTGCTAGGGGTGGTACTAGCGGGCCCCCGGGAGAGACC.

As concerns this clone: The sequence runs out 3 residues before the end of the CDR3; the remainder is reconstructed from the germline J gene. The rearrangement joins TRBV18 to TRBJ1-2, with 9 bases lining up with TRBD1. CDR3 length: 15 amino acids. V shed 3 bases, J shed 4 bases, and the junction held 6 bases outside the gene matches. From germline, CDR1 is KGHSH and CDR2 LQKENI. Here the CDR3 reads CASSPYRDRAYGYTF. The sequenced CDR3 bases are TGTGCCAGCTCACCCTACCGGGACAGGGCCTATGGC.

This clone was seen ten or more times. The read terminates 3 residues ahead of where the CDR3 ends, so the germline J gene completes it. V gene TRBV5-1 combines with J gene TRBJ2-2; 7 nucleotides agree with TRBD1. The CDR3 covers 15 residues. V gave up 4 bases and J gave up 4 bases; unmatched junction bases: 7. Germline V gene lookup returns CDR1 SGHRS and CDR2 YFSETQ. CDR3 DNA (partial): TGCGCCAGCAGCCGCCGGACAGGATCCACCGGGGAG. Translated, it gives CASSRRTGSTGE. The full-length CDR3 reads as CASSRRTGSTGELFF. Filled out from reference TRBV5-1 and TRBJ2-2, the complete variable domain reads KAGVTQTPRYLIKTRGQQVTLSCSPISGHRSVSWYQQTPGQGLQFLFEYFSETQRNKGNFPGRFSGRQFSNSRSEMNVSTLELGDSALYLCASSRRTGSTGELFFGEGSRLTVL.

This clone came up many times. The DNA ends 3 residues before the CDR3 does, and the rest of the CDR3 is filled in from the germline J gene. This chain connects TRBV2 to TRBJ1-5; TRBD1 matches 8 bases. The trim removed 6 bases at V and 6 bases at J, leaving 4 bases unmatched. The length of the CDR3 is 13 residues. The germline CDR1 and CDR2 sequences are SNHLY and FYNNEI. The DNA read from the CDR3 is TGTGCCAGCAGGGACAGGGTAGGTCAGCCC. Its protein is CASRDRVGQP. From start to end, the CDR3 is CASRDRVGQPQHF. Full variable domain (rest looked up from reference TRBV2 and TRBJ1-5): EPEVTQTPSHQVTQMGQEVILRCVPISNHLYFYWYRQILGQKVEFLVSFYNNEISEKSEIFDDQFSVERPDGSNFTLKIRSTKLEDSAMYFCASRDRVGQPQHFGDGTRLSIL.

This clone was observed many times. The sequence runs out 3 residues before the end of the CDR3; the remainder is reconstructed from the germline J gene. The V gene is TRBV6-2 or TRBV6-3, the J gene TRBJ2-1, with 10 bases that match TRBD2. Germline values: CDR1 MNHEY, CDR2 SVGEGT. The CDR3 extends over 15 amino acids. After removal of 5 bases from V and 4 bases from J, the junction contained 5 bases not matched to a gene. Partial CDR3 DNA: TGTGCCAGCAGTGACCCTAGCGGGAGATACAATGAG. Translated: CASSDPSGRYNE. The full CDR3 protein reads CASSDPSGRYNEQFF.

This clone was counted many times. The covered CDR3 bases are TGCAGCGTTGAGCCCAGCGGGATATCAAATGAG. It codes for CSVEPSGISNE. The complete CDR3 protein is CSVEPSGISNEQFF. The rearrangement links TRBV29-1 to TRBJ2-1; 7 positions match TRBD2. The read ends 3 residues early relative to the CDR3; the germline J gene fills the gap. The ends lost 3 bases at V and 7 bases at J; junction bases unmatched: 9. The CDR3 sequence is 14 residues long. Germline V CDR1 and CDR2: SQVTM, ANQGSEA.

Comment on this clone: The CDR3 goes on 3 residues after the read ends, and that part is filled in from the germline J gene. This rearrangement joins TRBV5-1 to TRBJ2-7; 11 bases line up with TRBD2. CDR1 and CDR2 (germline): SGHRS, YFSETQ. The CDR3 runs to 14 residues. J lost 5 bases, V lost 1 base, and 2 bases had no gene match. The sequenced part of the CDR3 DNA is TGCGCCAGCAGCTTGCTAGCGGGGGGTGACGAG. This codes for CASSLLAGGDE. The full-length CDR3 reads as CASSLLAGGDEQYF.

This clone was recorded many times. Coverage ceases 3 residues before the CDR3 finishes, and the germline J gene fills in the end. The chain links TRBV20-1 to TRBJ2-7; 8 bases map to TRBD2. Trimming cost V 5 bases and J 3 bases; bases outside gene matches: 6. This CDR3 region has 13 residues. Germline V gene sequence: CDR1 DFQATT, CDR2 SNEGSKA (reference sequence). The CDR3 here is CSAEPGTSYEQYF. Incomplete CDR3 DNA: TGCAGTGCTGAACCCGGGACTAGCTACGAG.

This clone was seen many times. CDR3 DNA, as far as it was read: TGTGCCAGCAGTGGCACCGGGACAGTCGAAAAA. Translation gives CASSGTGTVEK. The full-length CDR3 reads as CASSGTGTVEKLFF. The chain couples TRBV28 to TRBJ1-4; 7 nucleotides line up with TRBD1. The CDR3 end is not reached by the read, which stops 3 residues before it; the germline J gene fills it in. The ends lost 5 bases at V and 8 bases at J; junction bases unmatched: 8. CDR3 length equals 14 residues. In germline, CDR1 is MDHEN, CDR2 SYDVKM.

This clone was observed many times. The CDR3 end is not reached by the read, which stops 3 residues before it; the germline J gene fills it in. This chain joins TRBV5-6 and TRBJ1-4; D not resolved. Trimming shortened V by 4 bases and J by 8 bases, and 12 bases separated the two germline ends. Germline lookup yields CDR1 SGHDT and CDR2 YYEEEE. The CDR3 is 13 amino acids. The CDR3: CASSQAGAEKLFF. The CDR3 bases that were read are TGTGCCAGCAGCCAGGCAGGTGCCGAAAAA.